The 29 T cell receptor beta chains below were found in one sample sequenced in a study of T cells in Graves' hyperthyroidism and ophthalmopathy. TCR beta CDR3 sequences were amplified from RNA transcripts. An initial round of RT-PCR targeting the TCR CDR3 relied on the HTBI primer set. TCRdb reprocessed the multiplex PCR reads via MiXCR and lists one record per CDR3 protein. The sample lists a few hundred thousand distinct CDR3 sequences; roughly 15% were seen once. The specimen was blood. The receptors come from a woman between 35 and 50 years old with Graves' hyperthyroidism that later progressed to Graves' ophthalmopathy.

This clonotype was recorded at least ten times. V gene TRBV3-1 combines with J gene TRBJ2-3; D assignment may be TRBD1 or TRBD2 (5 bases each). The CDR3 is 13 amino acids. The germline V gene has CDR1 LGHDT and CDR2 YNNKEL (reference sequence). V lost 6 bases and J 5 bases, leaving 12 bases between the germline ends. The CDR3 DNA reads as TGTGCCAGCAGTTTCGGGACCGGAGATACGCAGTATTTT. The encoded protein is CASSFGTGDTQYF.

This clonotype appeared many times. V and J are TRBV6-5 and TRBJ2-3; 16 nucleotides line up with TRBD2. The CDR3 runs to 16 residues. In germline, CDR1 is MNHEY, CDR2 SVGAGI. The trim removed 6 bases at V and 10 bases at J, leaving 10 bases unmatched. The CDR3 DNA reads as TGTGCCAGCAGCTCCGGGACTAGCGGGAGGGGGATCGCGCAGTATTTT. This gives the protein CASSSGTSGRGIAQYF.

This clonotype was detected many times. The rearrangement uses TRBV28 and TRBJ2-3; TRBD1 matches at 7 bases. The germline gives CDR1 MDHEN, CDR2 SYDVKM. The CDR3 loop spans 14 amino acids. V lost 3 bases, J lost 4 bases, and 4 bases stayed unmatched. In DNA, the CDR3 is TGTGCCAGCAGTTTTCGTCAGGGGGCAGATACGCAGTATTTT. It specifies CASSFRQGADTQYF.

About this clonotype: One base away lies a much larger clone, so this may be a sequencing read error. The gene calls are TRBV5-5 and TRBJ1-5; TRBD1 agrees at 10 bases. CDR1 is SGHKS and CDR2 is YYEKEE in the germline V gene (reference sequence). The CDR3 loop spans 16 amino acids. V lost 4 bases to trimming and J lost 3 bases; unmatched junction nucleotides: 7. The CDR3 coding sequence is TGTGCCAGCAGCGGCCGGACAGGGGGGTTCAATCAGCCCCAGCATTTT. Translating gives CASSGRTGGFNQPQHF.

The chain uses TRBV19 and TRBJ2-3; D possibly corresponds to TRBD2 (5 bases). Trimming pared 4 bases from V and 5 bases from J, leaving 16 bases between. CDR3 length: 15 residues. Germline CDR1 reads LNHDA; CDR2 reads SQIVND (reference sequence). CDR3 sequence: CASSTLSGSGDTQYF. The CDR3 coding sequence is TGTGCCAGTAGTACCTTAAGCGGAAGCGGAGATACGCAGTATTTT.

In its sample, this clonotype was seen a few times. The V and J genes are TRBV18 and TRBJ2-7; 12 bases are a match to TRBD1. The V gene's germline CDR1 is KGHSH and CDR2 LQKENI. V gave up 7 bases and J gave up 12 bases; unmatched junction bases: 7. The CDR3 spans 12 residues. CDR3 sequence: CASYGDRGLGYF. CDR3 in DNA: TGTGCCAGCTACGGGGACAGGGGGCTCGGGTACTTC.

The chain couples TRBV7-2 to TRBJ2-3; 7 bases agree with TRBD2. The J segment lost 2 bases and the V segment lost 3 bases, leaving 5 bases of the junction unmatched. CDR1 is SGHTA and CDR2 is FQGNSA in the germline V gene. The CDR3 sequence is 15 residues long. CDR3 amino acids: CASSLRLAATDTQYF. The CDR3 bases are TGTGCCAGCAGCTTGAGGCTAGCGGCCACAGATACGCAGTATTTT.

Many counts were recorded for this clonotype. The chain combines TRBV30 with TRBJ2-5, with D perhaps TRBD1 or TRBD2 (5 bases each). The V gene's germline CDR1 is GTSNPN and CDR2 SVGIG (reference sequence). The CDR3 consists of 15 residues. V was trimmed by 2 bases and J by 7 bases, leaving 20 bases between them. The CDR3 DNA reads TGTGCCTGGAGTACCCCCGGGACGAACAGCGGGACCCAGTACTTC. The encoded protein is CAWSTPGTNSGTQYF.

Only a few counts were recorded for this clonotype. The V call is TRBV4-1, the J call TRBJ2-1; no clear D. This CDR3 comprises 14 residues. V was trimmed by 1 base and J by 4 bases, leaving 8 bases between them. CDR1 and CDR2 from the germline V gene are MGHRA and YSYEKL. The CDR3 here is CASSQVVQYNEQFF. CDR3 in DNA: TGCGCCAGCAGCCAAGTCGTGCAGTACAATGAGCAGTTCTTC.

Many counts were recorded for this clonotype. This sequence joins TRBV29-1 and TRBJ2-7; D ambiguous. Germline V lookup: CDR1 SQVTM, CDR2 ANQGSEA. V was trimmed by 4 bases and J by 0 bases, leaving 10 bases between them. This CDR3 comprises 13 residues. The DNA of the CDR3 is TGCAGCGTTGCCCTAGGATACTCCTACGAGCAGTACTTC. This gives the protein CSVALGYSYEQYF.

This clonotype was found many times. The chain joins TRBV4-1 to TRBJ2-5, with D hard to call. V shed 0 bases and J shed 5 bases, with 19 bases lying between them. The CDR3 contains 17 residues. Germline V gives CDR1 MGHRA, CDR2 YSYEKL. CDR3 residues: CASSQESWQAAWETQYF. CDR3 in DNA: TGCGCCAGCAGCCAAGAGTCTTGGCAGGCGGCCTGGGAGACCCAGTACTTC.

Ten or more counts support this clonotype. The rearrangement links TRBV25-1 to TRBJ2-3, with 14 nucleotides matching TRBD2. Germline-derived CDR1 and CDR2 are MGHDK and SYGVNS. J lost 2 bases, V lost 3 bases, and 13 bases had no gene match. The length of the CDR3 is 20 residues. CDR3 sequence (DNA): TGTGCCAGCAGTGATTGGGGGACTAGCGGGAGTCAAGGATCCACAGATACGCAGTATTTT. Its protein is CASSDWGTSGSQGSTDTQYF.

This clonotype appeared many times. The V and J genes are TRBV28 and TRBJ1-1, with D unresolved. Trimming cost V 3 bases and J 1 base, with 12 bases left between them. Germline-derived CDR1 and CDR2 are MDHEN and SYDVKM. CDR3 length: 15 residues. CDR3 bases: TGTGCCAGCAGTTTCAGTGGGCCGGGGAACACTGAAGCTTTCTTT. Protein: CASSFSGPGNTEAFF. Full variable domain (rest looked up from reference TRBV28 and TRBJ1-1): DVKVTQSSRYLVKRTGEKVFLECVQDMDHENMFWYRQDPGLGLRLIYFSYDVKMKEKGDIPEGYSVSREKKERFSLILESASTNQTSMYLCASSFSGPGNTEAFFGQGTRLTVV.

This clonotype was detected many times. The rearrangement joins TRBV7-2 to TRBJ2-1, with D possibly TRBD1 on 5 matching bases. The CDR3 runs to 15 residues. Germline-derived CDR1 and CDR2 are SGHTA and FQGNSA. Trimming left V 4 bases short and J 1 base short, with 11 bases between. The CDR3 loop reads CASSWGRGSYNEQFF. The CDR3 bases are TGTGCCAGCAGCTGGGGCCGAGGATCCTACAATGAGCAGTTCTTC.

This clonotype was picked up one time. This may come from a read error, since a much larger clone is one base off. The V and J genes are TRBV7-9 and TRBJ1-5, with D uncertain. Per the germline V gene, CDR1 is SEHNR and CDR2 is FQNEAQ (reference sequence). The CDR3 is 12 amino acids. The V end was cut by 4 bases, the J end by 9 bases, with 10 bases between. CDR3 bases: TGTGCCAGCAGCTCAGCGACTGGGCCCCAGCATTTT. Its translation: CASSSATGPQHF.

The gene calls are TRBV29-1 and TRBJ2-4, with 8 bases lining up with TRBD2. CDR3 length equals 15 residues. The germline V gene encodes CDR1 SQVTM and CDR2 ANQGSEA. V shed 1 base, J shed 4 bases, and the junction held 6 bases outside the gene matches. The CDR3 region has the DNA TGCAGCGTTGAAGCTCGGGGGGGGTTTAAAAACATTCAGTACTTC. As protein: CSVEARGGFKNIQYF.

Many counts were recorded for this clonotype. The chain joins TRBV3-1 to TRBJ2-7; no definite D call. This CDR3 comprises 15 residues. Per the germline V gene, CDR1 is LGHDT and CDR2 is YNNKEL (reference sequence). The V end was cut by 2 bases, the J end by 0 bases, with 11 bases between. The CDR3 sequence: CASSQSARSSYEQYF. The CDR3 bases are TGTGCCAGCAGCCAATCGGCCAGGAGCTCCTACGAGCAGTACTTC.

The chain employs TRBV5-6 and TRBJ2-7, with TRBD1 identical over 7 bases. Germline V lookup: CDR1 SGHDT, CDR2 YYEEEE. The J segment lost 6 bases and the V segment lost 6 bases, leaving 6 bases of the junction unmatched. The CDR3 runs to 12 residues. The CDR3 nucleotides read TGTGCCAGCACCCAACAGGGGCGCGAGCAGTACTTC. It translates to CASTQQGREQYF.

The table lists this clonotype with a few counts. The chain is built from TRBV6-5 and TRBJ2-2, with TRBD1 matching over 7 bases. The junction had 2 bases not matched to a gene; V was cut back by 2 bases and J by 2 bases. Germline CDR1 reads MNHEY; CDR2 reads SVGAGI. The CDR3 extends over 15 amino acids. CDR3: CASSYGTVNTGELFF. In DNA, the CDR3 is TGTGCCAGCAGTTACGGGACAGTAAACACCGGGGAGCTGTTTTTT.

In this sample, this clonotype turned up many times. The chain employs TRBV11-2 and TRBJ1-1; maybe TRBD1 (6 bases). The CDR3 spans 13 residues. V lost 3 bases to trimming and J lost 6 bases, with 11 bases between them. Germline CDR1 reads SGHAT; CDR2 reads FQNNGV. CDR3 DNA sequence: TGTGCCAGCAGCTTCCCGGGACACGCTGAAGCTTTCTTT. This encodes CASSFPGHAEAFF.

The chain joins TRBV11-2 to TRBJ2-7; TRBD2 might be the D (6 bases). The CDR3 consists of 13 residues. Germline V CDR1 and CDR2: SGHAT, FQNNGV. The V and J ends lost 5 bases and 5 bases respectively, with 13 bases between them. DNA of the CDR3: TGTGCCAGCAGCCCTCCCGCGGGGCACGAGCAGTACTTC. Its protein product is CASSPPAGHEQYF.

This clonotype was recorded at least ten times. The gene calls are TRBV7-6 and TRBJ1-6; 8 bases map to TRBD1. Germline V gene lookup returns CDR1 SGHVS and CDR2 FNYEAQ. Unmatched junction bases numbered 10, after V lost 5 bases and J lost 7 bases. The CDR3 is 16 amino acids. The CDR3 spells CASSPETGDMNSPLHF. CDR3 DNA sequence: TGTGCCAGCAGCCCCGAGACAGGGGACATGAATTCACCCCTCCACTTT.

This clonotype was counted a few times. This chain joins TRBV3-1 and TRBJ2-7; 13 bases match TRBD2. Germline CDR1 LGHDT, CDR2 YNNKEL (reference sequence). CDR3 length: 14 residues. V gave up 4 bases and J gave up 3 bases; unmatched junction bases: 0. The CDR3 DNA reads TGTGCCAGCAGCCGACTAGCGGGGGGCTACGAGCAGTACTTC. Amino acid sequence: CASSRLAGGYEQYF.

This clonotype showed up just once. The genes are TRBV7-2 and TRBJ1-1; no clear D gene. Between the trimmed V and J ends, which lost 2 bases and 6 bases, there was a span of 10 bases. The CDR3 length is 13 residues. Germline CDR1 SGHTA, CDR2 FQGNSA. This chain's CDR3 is CASSLLAGAEAFF. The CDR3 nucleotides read TGTGCCAGCAGCTTACTTGCCGGGGCTGAAGCTTTCTTT.

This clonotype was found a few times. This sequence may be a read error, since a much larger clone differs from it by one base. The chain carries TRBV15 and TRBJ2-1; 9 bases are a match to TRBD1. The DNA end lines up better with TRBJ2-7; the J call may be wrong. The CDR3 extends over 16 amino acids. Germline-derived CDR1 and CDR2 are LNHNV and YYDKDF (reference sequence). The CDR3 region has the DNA TGTGCCACCAGGAAAAGGGGGGACAGGGACAACAATGAGCAGTACTTC. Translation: CATRKRGDRDNNEQYF.

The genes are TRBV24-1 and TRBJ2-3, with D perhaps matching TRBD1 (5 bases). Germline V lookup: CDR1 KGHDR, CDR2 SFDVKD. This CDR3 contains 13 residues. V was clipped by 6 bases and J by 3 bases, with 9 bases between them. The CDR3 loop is CATSQQETDTQYF. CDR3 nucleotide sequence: TGTGCCACCAGTCAACAGGAGACAGATACGCAGTATTTT.

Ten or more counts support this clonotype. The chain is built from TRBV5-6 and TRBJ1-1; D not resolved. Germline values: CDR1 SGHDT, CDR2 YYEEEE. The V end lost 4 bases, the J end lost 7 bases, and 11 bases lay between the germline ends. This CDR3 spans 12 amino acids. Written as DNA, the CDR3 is TGTGCCAGCAGCAGTTTAAACCTTGAAGCTTTCTTT. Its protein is CASSSLNLEAFF.

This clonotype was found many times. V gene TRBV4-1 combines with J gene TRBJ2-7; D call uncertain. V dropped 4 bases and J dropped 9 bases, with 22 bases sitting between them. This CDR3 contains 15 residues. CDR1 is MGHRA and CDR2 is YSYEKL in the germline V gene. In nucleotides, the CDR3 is TGCGCCAGCAGCCCAATCGGGCCTAGGAGACCAGGGCAGTACTTC. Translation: CASSPIGPRRPGQYF.

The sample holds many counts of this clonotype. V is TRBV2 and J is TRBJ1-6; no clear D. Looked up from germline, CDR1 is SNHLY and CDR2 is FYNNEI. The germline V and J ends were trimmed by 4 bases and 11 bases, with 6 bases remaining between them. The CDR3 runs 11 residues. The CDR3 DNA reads TGTGCCAGCAGTGTAACGGCACCCCTCCACTTT. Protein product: CASSVTAPLHF.